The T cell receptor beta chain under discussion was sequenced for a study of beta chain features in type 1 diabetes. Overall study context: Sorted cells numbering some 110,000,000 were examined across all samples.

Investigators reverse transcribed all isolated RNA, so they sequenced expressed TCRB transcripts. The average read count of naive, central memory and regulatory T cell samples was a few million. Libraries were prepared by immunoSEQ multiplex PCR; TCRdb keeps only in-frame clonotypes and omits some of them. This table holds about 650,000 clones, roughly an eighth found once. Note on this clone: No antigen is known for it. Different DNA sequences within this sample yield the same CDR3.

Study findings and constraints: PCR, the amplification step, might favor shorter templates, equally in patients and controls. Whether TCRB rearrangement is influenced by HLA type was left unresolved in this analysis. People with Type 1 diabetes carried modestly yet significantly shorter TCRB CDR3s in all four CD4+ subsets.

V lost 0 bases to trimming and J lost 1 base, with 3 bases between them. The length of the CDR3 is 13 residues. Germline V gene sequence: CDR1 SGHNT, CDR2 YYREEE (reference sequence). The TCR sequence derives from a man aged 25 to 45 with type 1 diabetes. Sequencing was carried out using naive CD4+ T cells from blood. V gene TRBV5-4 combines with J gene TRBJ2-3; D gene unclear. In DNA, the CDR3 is TGTGCCAGCAGCTTGGGGGGCACAGATACGCAGTATTTT. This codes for CASSLGGTDTQYF.